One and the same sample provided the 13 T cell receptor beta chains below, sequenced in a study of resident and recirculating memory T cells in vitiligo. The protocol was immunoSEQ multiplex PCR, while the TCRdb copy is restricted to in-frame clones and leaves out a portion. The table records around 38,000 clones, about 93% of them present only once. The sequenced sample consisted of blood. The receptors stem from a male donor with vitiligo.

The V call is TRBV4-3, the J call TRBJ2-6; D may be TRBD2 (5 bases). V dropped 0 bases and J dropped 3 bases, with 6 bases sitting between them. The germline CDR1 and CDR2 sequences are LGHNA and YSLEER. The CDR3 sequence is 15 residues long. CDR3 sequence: CASSQDRGGANVLTF. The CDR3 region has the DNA TGCGCCAGCAGCCAAGACCGGGGTGGGGCCAACGTCCTGACTTTC.

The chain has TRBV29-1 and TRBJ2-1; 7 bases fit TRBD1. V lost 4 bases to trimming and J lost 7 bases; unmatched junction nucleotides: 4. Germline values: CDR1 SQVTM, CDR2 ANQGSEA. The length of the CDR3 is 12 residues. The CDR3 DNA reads TGCAGCGTTGGGACAGGTTGGAATGAGCAGTTCTTC. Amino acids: CSVGTGWNEQFF.

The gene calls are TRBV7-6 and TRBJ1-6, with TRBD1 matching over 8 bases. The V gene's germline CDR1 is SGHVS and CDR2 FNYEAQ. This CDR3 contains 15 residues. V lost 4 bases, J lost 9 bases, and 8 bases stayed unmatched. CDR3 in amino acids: CASSSMTTGVSPLHF. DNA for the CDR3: TGTGCCAGCAGCTCAATGACGACAGGGGTTTCACCCCTCCACTTT.

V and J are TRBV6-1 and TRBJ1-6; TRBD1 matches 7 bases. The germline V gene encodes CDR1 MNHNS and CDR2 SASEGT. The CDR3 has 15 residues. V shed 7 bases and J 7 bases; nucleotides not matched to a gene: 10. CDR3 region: CASIEAGGINSPLHF. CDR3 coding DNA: TGTGCCAGCATAGAGGCAGGGGGTATCAATTCACCCCTCCACTTT.

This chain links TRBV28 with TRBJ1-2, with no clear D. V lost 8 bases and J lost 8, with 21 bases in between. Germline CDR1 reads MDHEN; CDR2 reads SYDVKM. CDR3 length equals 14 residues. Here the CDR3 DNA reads TGTGCCAGCGAGGGAAGTGGCGGAGGGTTGGGCTACACCTTC. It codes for CASEGSGGGLGYTF.

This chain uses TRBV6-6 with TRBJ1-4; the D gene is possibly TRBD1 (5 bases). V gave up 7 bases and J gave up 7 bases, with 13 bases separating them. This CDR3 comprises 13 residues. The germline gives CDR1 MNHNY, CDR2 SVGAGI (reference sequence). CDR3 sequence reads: CASIPGGFEKLFF. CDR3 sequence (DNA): TGTGCCAGCATCCCGGGGGGTTTTGAAAAACTGTTTTTT.

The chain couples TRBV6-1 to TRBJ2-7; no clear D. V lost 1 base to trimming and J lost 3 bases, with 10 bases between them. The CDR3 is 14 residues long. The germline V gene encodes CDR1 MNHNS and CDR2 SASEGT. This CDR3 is CASSEGVWFYEQYF. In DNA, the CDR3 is TGTGCCAGCAGTGAAGGAGTGTGGTTCTACGAGCAGTACTTC.

The CDR3, as DNA: TGTGCCAGTAGTTACCGGGACAGGACTCAGGGGGAGCTGTTTTTT. This encodes CASSYRDRTQGELFF. This sequence joins TRBV19 and TRBJ2-2; 8 positions match TRBD1. The junction had 10 bases not matched to a gene; V was cut back by 5 bases and J by 8 bases. From germline, CDR1 is LNHDA and CDR2 SQIVND (reference sequence). This CDR3 has 15 amino acids.

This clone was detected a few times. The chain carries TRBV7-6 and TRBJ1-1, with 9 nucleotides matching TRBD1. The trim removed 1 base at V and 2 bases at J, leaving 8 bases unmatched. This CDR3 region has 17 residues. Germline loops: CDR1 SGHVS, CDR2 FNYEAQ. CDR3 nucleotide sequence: TGTGCCAGCAGCTTAGAAGGAGGACAGGGGTATAACACTGAAGCTTTCTTT. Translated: CASSLEGGQGYNTEAFF.

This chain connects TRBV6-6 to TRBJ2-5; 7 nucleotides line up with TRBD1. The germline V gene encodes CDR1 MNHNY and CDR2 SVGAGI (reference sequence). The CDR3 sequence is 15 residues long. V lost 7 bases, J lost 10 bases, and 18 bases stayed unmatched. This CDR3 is CASIGPEGAPGLQYF. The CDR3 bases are TGTGCCAGCATCGGCCCCGAGGGGGCCCCAGGTCTCCAGTACTTC.

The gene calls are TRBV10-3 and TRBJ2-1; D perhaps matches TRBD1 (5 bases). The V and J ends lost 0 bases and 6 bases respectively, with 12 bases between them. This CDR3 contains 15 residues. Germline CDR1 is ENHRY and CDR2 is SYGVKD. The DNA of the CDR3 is TGTGCCATCAGTGAGTCGAGCAGACAGCCCAATGAGCAGTTCTTC. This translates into CAISESSRQPNEQFF.

The CDR3 loop is CASSQDRVVQETQYF. For the CDR3, the DNA is TGCGCCAGCAGCCAAGACCGGGTCGTACAAGAGACCCAGTACTTC. The chain uses TRBV4-3 and TRBJ2-5; no definite D call. Germline loops: CDR1 LGHNA, CDR2 YSLEER. V lost 0 bases and J lost 2, with 10 bases in between. This CDR3 has 15 amino acids.

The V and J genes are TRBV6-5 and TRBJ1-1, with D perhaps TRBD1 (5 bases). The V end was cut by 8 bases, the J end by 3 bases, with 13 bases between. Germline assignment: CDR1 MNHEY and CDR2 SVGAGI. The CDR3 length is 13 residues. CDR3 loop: CASGVGGYTEAFF. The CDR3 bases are TGTGCCAGCGGCGTCGGGGGATACACTGAAGCTTTCTTT.